Below are 25 T cell receptor beta chains sequenced from a single sample in a study of blood T cell repertoires in COVID-19. Sequencing used immunoSEQ multiplex PCR; TCRdb keeps in-frame clones, though not all of them. In the table there are fewer than 300,000 clones, 88% of which are singletons. The sequenced material came from peripheral blood. The receptors come from a man aged 55 to 70 who had recovered from COVID-19.

The CDR3 loop reads CASSDIQGISYEQYF. In DNA, the CDR3 is TGCGCCAGCAGTGACATCCAGGGGATCTCCTACGAGCAGTACTTC. V is TRBV5-1 and J is TRBJ2-7; a possible D gene is TRBD1 (6 bases). This CDR3 contains 15 residues. The V and J ends lost 5 bases and 0 bases respectively, with 15 bases between them. Germline assignment: CDR1 SGHRS and CDR2 YFSETQ. Variable domain in full (rest from reference TRBV5-1 and TRBJ2-7): KAGVTQTPRYLIKTRGQQVTLSCSPISGHRSVSWYQQTPGQGLQFLFEYFSETQRNKGNFPGRFSGRQFSNSRSEMNVSTLELGDSALYLCASSDIQGISYEQYFGPGTRLTVT.

This clone was recorded once. The chain uses TRBV19 and TRBJ2-1, with TRBD1 matching over 9 bases. This CDR3 has 14 residues. With 6 bases clipped from V and 9 bases from J, the junction kept 9 bases outside the gene matches. Germline CDR1 reads LNHDA; CDR2 reads SQIVND (reference sequence). The CDR3 loop is CASSIGTGRIEQFF. In nucleotides, the CDR3 is TGTGCCAGTAGCATTGGGACAGGGAGGATTGAGCAGTTCTTC.

This rearrangement joins TRBV24-1 to TRBJ2-1, with 8 bases matching TRBD2. Germline loops: CDR1 KGHDR, CDR2 SFDVKD. CDR3 length: 16 residues. Trimming at V came to 3 bases and at J to 5 bases, leaving 8 bases not matched to a gene. The DNA of the CDR3 is TGTGCCACCAGTGATCTCCGGGGGGGCCGCCACAATGAGCAGTTCTTC. Translating gives CATSDLRGGRHNEQFF.

The chain couples TRBV6-6 to TRBJ2-1; TRBD2 aligns across 10 bases. Germline loops: CDR1 MNHNY, CDR2 SVGAGI (reference sequence). The CDR3 is made up of 16 amino acids. Germline trimming cut 1 base from V and 6 bases from J; bases unmatched to any gene: 6. CDR3 sequence reads: CASSYFGSGGANEQFF. Written as DNA, the CDR3 is TGTGCCAGCAGTTACTTCGGAAGCGGGGGGGCCAATGAGCAGTTCTTC.

The V gene is TRBV4-1, the J gene TRBJ2-4; 13 bases agree with TRBD2. Germline V gives CDR1 MGHRA, CDR2 YSYEKL. The trim removed 0 bases at V and 2 bases at J, leaving 10 bases unmatched. This CDR3 has 20 amino acids. The DNA for the CDR3 is TGCGCCAGCAGCCAAGATTTTACTAGCGGGGGGGCGAGGTCCAAAAACATTCAGTACTTC. Translation gives CASSQDFTSGGARSKNIQYF.

This sequence joins TRBV30 and TRBJ1-5; D gene unclear. Looked up from germline, CDR1 is GTSNPN and CDR2 is SVGIG (reference sequence). V dropped 2 bases and J dropped 2 bases, with 16 bases sitting between them. The CDR3 runs 16 residues. CDR3 sequence: CAWSPLAGSGNQPQHF. CDR3 nucleotide sequence: TGTGCCTGGAGTCCACTTGCAGGCTCGGGCAATCAGCCCCAGCATTTT. The full variable domain, its missing parts supplied by reference TRBV30 and TRBJ1-5, is SQTIHQWPATLVQPVGSPLSLECTVEGTSNPNLYWYRQAAGRGLQLLFYSVGIGQISSEVPQNLSASRPQDRQFILSSKKLLLSDSGFYLCAWSPLAGSGNQPQHFGDGTRLSIL.

This chain joins TRBV12-3 or TRBV12-4 and TRBJ2-5; 7 positions agree with TRBD1. V gave up 5 bases and J gave up 6 bases; unmatched junction bases: 3. CDR3 length: 12 residues. CDR3 coding DNA: TGTGCCAGCAGTCCAGGGGGAAAGACCCAGTACTTC. This translates into CASSPGGKTQYF.

The chain joins TRBV5-4 to TRBJ1-5, with 7 bases that match TRBD1. The junction had 18 bases not matched to a gene; V was cut back by 4 bases and J by 2 bases. There are 19 residues in the CDR3. CDR1 SGHNT and CDR2 YYREEE come from the germline V gene (reference sequence). CDR3 nucleotides: TGTGCCAGCAGCGTTTCCGGGACAGCCTCCCTGTATGGCAATCAGCCCCAGCATTTT. It codes for CASSVSGTASLYGNQPQHF.

The chain is built from TRBV5-1 and TRBJ2-3, with a possible D match to TRBD2 (5 bases). This CDR3 has 14 amino acids. Trimming removed 5 bases at V and 3 bases at J, with 13 bases between. Germline assignment: CDR1 SGHRS and CDR2 YFSETQ. The DNA for the CDR3 is TGCGCCAGCAGTTCGGGGTCGGGTACAGATACGCAGTATTTT. Its protein product is CASSSGSGTDTQYF.

The chain is built from TRBV29-1 and TRBJ2-3, with D possibly being TRBD2 (8 bases). Germline lookup yields CDR1 SQVTM and CDR2 ANQGSEA. Trimming left V 7 bases short and J 5 bases short, with 22 bases between. This CDR3 is built from 15 residues. The CDR3 sequence is CSARDSGGPGDTQYF. CDR3 bases: TGCAGCGCCAGGGACAGCGGGGGCCCGGGAGATACGCAGTATTTT.

The chain couples TRBV10-3 to TRBJ1-5, with 9 bases that match TRBD1. Germline trimming cut 11 bases from V and 4 bases from J; bases unmatched to any gene: 3. Germline V gives CDR1 ENHRY, CDR2 SYGVKD. The CDR3 is made up of 12 amino acids. CDR3: CAVQGANQPQHF. CDR3 nucleotide sequence: TGTGCCGTACAGGGGGCGAATCAGCCCCAGCATTTT.

V usage is TRBV7-9 and J usage is TRBJ1-2; tentative D call: TRBD1 (5 bases). Germline assignment: CDR1 SEHNR and CDR2 FQNEAQ (reference sequence). This CDR3 contains 14 residues. Between the trimmed V and J ends, which lost 5 bases and 2 bases, there was a span of 12 bases. CDR3 loop: CASSRDGGNYGYTF. The CDR3 DNA reads TGTGCCAGCAGCAGGGACGGAGGAAACTATGGCTACACCTTC.

The chain combines TRBV4-2 with TRBJ1-3; possible D gene TRBD1, 5 bases. V was trimmed by 4 bases and J by 2 bases, leaving 9 bases between them. Looked up from germline, CDR1 is LGHNA and CDR2 is YNFKEQ. The CDR3 sequence is 14 residues long. CDR3 region: CASSPTVTGNTIYF. CDR3 in DNA: TGTGCCAGCAGCCCGACAGTTACTGGAAACACCATATATTTT.

In DNA, the CDR3 is TGTGCCAGCAGCTTCAGGGGACAGCTACCTGACGGCTACACCTTC. This sequence encodes CASSFRGQLPDGYTF. The V gene is TRBV7-8, the J gene TRBJ1-2, with 7 bases lining up with TRBD1. V lost 3 bases, J lost 8 bases, and 12 bases stayed unmatched. Germline-derived CDR1 and CDR2 are SGHVS and FQNEAQ. The CDR3 contains 15 residues.

This chain connects TRBV27 to TRBJ1-5, with D maybe TRBD1 (6 bases). Trimming cost V 3 bases and J 3 bases, with 9 bases left between them. There are 14 residues in the CDR3. Germline V gene sequence: CDR1 MNHEY, CDR2 SMNVEV (reference sequence). CDR3 nucleotides: TGTGCCAGCAGTTTTCAGGGGTACAATCAGCCCCAGCATTTT. Protein: CASSFQGYNQPQHF.

The chain carries TRBV5-1 and TRBJ2-1, with a possible D match to TRBD1 (7 bases). Germline V gene sequence: CDR1 SGHRS, CDR2 YFSETQ. V lost 0 bases, J lost 2 bases, and 12 bases lay in between. There are 16 residues in the CDR3. The CDR3 bases are TGCGCCAGCAGCTTGGCCGCAGGGGGGACCTACAATGAGCAGTTCTTC. Protein sequence: CASSLAAGGTYNEQFF.

This clone has only one observation. V is TRBV9 and J is TRBJ2-5, with D unresolved. Germline V CDR1 and CDR2: SGDLS, YYNGEE. The CDR3 consists of 12 residues. Trimming cost V 3 bases and J 3 bases, with 6 bases left between them. This CDR3 is CASSALEETQYF. The CDR3 region has the DNA TGTGCCAGCAGCGCGCTAGAAGAGACCCAGTACTTC.

This rearrangement joins TRBV18 to TRBJ1-4, with D unclear. V dropped 2 bases and J dropped 8 bases, with 15 bases sitting between them. The length of the CDR3 is 15 residues. Germline CDR1 and CDR2: KGHSH and LQKENI. The CDR3 sequence is CASSPWGLGGEKLFF. The CDR3 bases are TGTGCCAGCTCACCATGGGGTCTAGGAGGAGAAAAACTGTTTTTT.

This clone was seen once. The chain employs TRBV7-6 and TRBJ1-1; 8 bases align to TRBD1. J lost 4 bases, V lost 1 base, and 5 bases had no gene match. CDR1 and CDR2 (germline): SGHVS, FNYEAQ. There are 15 residues in the CDR3. DNA of the CDR3: TGTGCCAGCAGCTTAGGGACAGGGCGCTTCACTGAAGCTTTCTTT. This gives the protein CASSLGTGRFTEAFF.

The chain employs TRBV5-1 and TRBJ2-3; TRBD1 might be the D (5 bases). The CDR3 has 14 residues. Germline V lookup: CDR1 SGHRS, CDR2 YFSETQ. V was pared by 4 bases and J by 4 bases, with 13 bases between. The CDR3 spells CASSPESTADTQYF. CDR3 sequence (DNA): TGCGCCAGCAGCCCCGAGTCGACAGCAGATACGCAGTATTTT.

This chain joins TRBV3-1 (or the pseudogene TRBV3-2) and TRBJ2-7, with 11 bases identical to TRBD1. V dropped 4 bases and J dropped 3; count of bases not matched to a gene: 5. CDR3 length equals 15 residues. Germline-derived CDR1 and CDR2 are LGHDT and YNNKEL (reference sequence). CDR3 sequence reads: CASSRTGTGGYEQYF. In nucleotides, the CDR3 is TGTGCCAGCAGCCGGACCGGGACAGGGGGCTACGAGCAGTACTTC.

The chain's CDR3 is CASSYGGGAAFF. CDR3 bases: TGCGCCAGCAGCTATGGCGGGGGGGCAGCTTTCTTT. V and J are TRBV5-1 and TRBJ1-1; D may be TRBD1 (6 bases). The CDR3 consists of 12 residues. Trimming stripped 3 bases from V and 10 bases from J, with 13 bases between. The germline CDR1 and CDR2 sequences are SGHRS and YFSETQ.

The chain carries TRBV10-2 and TRBJ1-1; D is unresolved. Trimming removed 8 bases from V and 4 bases from J, with 8 bases in between. This CDR3 comprises 11 residues. Germline V gene sequence: CDR1 WSHSY, CDR2 SAAADI. CDR3 DNA sequence: TGCGCCAGCGGATGGAGCACTGAAGCTTTCTTT. Amino acids: CASGWSTEAFF.

The chain recombines TRBV4-2 with TRBJ2-1; TRBD1 matches at 10 bases. Looked up from germline, CDR1 is LGHNA and CDR2 is YNFKEQ. The CDR3 spans 14 residues. With 3 bases clipped from V and 8 bases from J, the junction kept 4 bases outside the gene matches. As DNA, the CDR3 is TGTGCCAGCAGCCATCGGGACAGGGGTCATGAGCAGTTCTTC. Its translation is CASSHRDRGHEQFF.

The chain joins TRBV10-3 to TRBJ2-7; TRBD1 is a possible D gene (6 bases). Between the trimmed V and J ends, which lost 8 bases and 1 base, there was a span of 15 bases. Looked up from germline, CDR1 is ENHRY and CDR2 is SYGVKD. This CDR3 comprises 14 residues. The CDR3 DNA reads as TGTGCCATCTCCGACAGGCTCAATTCCTACGAGCAGTACTTC. It encodes CAISDRLNSYEQYF.